In its sample, the clone carrying this TCR beta chain was seen many times. Amplified regions were TCR beta CDR3 sequences from RNA transcripts. The HTBI set primed first-round TCR CDR3 RT-PCR. TCRdb re-called the multiplex PCR reads through MiXCR, storing one row per CDR3 protein. The sample consists of some 490,000 distinct CDR3 sequences, roughly 22% of them appearing once. This sample is drawn from a study of T cells in Graves' hyperthyroidism and ophthalmopathy. CDR3 length: 15 amino acids. V shed 3 bases and J 3 bases; nucleotides not matched to a gene: 7. The germline CDR1 and CDR2 sequences are SNHLY and FYNNEI.

The sequence derives from a woman in her 70s with Graves' ophthalmopathy. Sequenced input: blood. V and J are TRBV2 and TRBJ2-7; 8 nucleotides agree with TRBD2. CDR3 nucleotide sequence: TGTGCCAGCAGTGATCTGGTAGCGGGGCGCTACGAGCAGTACTTC. As protein: CASSDLVAGRYEQYF.